The 30 T cell receptor beta chains presented below share a single source sample, sequenced in a study of identical twins. Each CDR3 protein gets one entry after TCRdb re-called the 5' RACE reads with MiXCR. Among 750,000 to 950,000 distinct CDR3 sequences listed, roughly an eighth were seen once. These data were also reused for a study on yellow fever vaccine responses in identical twins.

The specimen sequenced was PBMCs. The origin of the receptors is a woman in her late teens or twenties in good health.

This clonotype was found many times. The chain couples TRBV6-1 to TRBJ2-2; D not resolved. V was clipped by 2 bases and J by 0 bases, with 10 bases between them. The germline gives CDR1 MNHNS, CDR2 SASEGT. The CDR3 length is 16 residues. The CDR3 spells CASSERGFANTGELFF. The CDR3 DNA reads as TGTGCCAGCAGTGAAAGAGGTTTCGCGAACACCGGGGAGCTGTTTTTT.

V gene TRBV28 combines with J gene TRBJ2-3, with a tentative D call TRBD1 (5 bases). The CDR3 loop spans 16 amino acids. V was shortened by 2 bases and J by 4 bases, with 16 bases between the two germline ends. The germline CDR1 and CDR2 sequences are MDHEN and SYDVKM. The CDR3 loop reads CASSLRGGLNADTQYF. In DNA form, the CDR3 reads TGTGCCAGCAGTTTAAGGGGTGGGCTAAACGCAGATACGCAGTATTTT.

A remark on this clonotype: A read error may produce the germline difference seen at one junction end. The rearrangement links TRBV18 to TRBJ2-2; the D is unclear. This CDR3 region has 15 residues. CDR1 and CDR2 from the germline V gene are KGHSH and LQKENI. CDR3 sequence: CPSSPLSRNTGELFF. DNA of the CDR3: TGTCCCAGCTCACCACTATCGCGGAACACCGGGGAGCTGTTTTTT.

The chain joins TRBV3-1 to TRBJ2-1, with 7 positions matching TRBD1. Looked up from germline, CDR1 is LGHDT and CDR2 is YNNKEL (reference sequence). V dropped 1 base and J dropped 3; count of bases not matched to a gene: 6. The CDR3 is 16 residues long. CDR3 coding DNA: TGTGCCAGCAGCCAAGGGCTCCGGGACAGCTACAATGAGCAGTTCTTC. This sequence encodes CASSQGLRDSYNEQFF.

The chain combines TRBV7-9 with TRBJ2-5; D is perhaps TRBD1 or TRBD2 (6 bases each). Looked up from germline, CDR1 is SEHNR and CDR2 is FQNEAQ (reference sequence). The CDR3 has 17 amino acids. V was shortened by 5 bases and J by 4 bases, with 23 bases between the two germline ends. DNA for the CDR3: TGTGCCAGCAGCCCCATGGGGGGCTCGGTGTCGATAGAGACCCAGTACTTC. Protein sequence: CASSPMGGSVSIETQYF.

This chain uses TRBV2 with TRBJ2-5; 12 positions agree with TRBD2. The CDR3 spans 17 residues. Looked up from germline, CDR1 is SNHLY and CDR2 is FYNNEI. Unmatched junction bases numbered 11, after V lost 6 bases and J lost 3 bases. The CDR3 spells CASRVPTGLAGEETQYF. Here the CDR3 DNA reads TGTGCCAGCAGGGTCCCGACGGGACTAGCGGGTGAAGAGACCCAGTACTTC.

The chain carries TRBV20-1 and TRBJ1-1, with TRBD1 matching 7 bases. The germline gives CDR1 DFQATT, CDR2 SNEGSKA (reference sequence). The CDR3 loop spans 13 amino acids. The J segment lost 5 bases and the V segment lost 7 bases, leaving 10 bases of the junction unmatched. The CDR3 protein is CSVTGVRETEAFF. Written as DNA, the CDR3 is TGCAGTGTTACAGGGGTAAGAGAAACTGAAGCTTTCTTT.

In this sample, this clonotype turned up many times. The rearrangement joins TRBV5-1 to TRBJ1-1; 7 bases match TRBD1. The CDR3 loop spans 13 amino acids. Germline values: CDR1 SGHRS, CDR2 YFSETQ. V trimming: 4 bases; J trimming: 7 bases; junction bases outside the gene matches: 7. The CDR3 protein is CASSTSTGIEAFF. The CDR3 bases are TGCGCCAGCAGCACATCGACAGGGATTGAAGCTTTCTTT.

The chain uses TRBV28 and TRBJ2-5; D is unclear. Germline V gene sequence: CDR1 MDHEN, CDR2 SYDVKM. The CDR3 runs 14 residues. V was pared by 3 bases and J by 2 bases, with 10 bases between. The chain's CDR3 is CASSLWAQQETQYF. The CDR3, as DNA: TGTGCCAGCAGTTTGTGGGCACAACAAGAGACCCAGTACTTC.

The chain couples TRBV14 to TRBJ2-1; D is uncertain. Trimming removed 3 bases from V and 4 bases from J, with 13 bases in between. Germline V gene data show CDR1 as SGHDN and CDR2 as FVKESK. This CDR3 comprises 15 residues. The CDR3 sequence is CASSQARWSYNEQFF. The CDR3, as DNA: TGTGCCAGCAGCCAGGCCAGGTGGAGTTACAATGAGCAGTTCTTC. Variable domain in full (rest from reference TRBV14 and TRBJ2-1): EAGVTQFPSHSVIEKGQTVTLRCDPISGHDNLYWYRRVMGKEIKFLLHFVKESKQDESGMPNNRFLAERTGGTYSTLKVQPAELEDSGVYFCASSQARWSYNEQFFGPGTRLTVL.

This clonotype was picked up a small number of times. The chain joins TRBV2 to TRBJ2-1, with D perhaps assigned TRBD1 or TRBD2 (5 bases each). V was clipped by 6 bases and J by 6 bases, with 18 bases between them. CDR1 is SNHLY and CDR2 is FYNNEI in the germline V gene. The CDR3 spans 15 residues. Here the CDR3 DNA reads TGTGCCAGCAGCTGGGGGAGTACCTTTAGCAATGAGCAGTTCTTC. This codes for CASSWGSTFSNEQFF.

J is TRBJ2-6 and V is TRBV27; D gene ambiguous. CDR1 is MNHEY and CDR2 is SMNVEV in the germline V gene (reference sequence). Trimming cost V 4 bases and J 0 bases, with 16 bases left between them. The CDR3 extends over 18 amino acids. CDR3 nucleotides: TGTGCCAGCAGTTCATTTGTTGCTCCACTCTCTGGGGCCAACGTCCTGACTTTC. Its protein is CASSSFVAPLSGANVLTF. The whole variable domain, remainder taken from reference TRBV27 and TRBJ2-6, is EAQVTQNPRYLITVTGKKLTVTCSQNMNHEYMSWYRQDPGLGLRQIYYSMNVEVTDKGDVPEGYKVSRKEKRNFPLILESPSPNQTSLYFCASSSFVAPLSGANVLTFGAGSRLTVL.

This clonotype was counted at least ten times. The V call is TRBV5-1, the J call TRBJ1-2; D gene unclear. Germline V CDR1 and CDR2: SGHRS, YFSETQ. V lost 4 bases, J lost 1 base, and 17 bases lay in between. This CDR3 comprises 16 residues. The CDR3 loop reads CASSDRTQDGNYGYTF. The CDR3 DNA reads as TGCGCCAGCAGCGATAGGACCCAGGATGGTAACTATGGCTACACCTTC.

This clonotype was found a few times. The chain employs TRBV5-1 and TRBJ2-1; 7 nucleotides match TRBD2. The CDR3 covers 20 residues. Germline V gene sequence: CDR1 SGHRS, CDR2 YFSETQ. Germline trimming cut 0 bases from V and 3 bases from J; bases unmatched to any gene: 18. The CDR3 DNA follows: TGCGCCAGCAGCTTGGTTCAGTGGGTCCGGGAGGTAGGGAGCTACAATGAGCAGTTCTTC. Protein: CASSLVQWVREVGSYNEQFF.

CDR3 region: CASSIYGGAGYEQFF. Here the CDR3 DNA reads TGTGCCAGTAGTATCTATGGGGGAGCGGGGTATGAGCAGTTCTTC. This sequence joins TRBV19 and TRBJ2-1, with TRBD2 matching 7 bases. CDR3 length: 15 amino acids. Germline lookup yields CDR1 LNHDA and CDR2 SQIVND (reference sequence). J gave up 8 bases and V 3 bases, and 10 bases lay outside the gene matches.

This clonotype was counted ten times or more. The chain couples TRBV5-1 to TRBJ2-3; D is undetermined. Trimming removed 0 bases from V and 4 bases from J, with 15 bases in between. Germline V CDR1 and CDR2: SGHRS, YFSETQ. The CDR3 is made up of 16 amino acids. CDR3: CASSLGGPITADTQYF. The CDR3 nucleotides read TGCGCCAGCAGCTTGGGTGGCCCTATAACCGCAGATACGCAGTATTTT.

This clonotype was detected a few times. The rearrangement uses TRBV4-1 and TRBJ2-1; TRBD2 agrees at 14 bases. This CDR3 has 16 amino acids. Germline V gene sequence: CDR1 MGHRA, CDR2 YSYEKL. Trimming cost V 2 bases and J 7 bases; bases outside gene matches: 4. The chain's CDR3 is CASSQWGTSGSNEQFF. The CDR3 DNA reads TGCGCCAGCAGCCAATGGGGGACTAGCGGGAGTAATGAGCAGTTCTTC.

This clonotype was detected a few times. The chain recombines TRBV28 with TRBJ2-2, with 10 bases identical to TRBD2. CDR1 is MDHEN and CDR2 is SYDVKM in the germline V gene. The junction had 6 bases not matched to a gene; V was cut back by 3 bases and J by 5 bases. The CDR3 is 16 residues long. CDR3 sequence reads: CASSFGIAGGTGELFF. CDR3 nucleotides: TGTGCCAGCAGTTTCGGGATAGCGGGAGGAACCGGGGAGCTGTTTTTT.

A few counts support this clonotype. This chain uses TRBV20-1 with TRBJ2-1; D may match TRBD1 or TRBD2 (6 bases each). Deletions cut 0 bases from V and 3 bases from J, with 12 bases between. CDR1 is DFQATT and CDR2 is SNEGSKA in the germline V gene (reference sequence). This CDR3 region has 15 residues. The CDR3 sequence: CSARDPGAVYNEQFF. The CDR3 bases are TGCAGTGCTAGAGATCCGGGGGCGGTCTACAATGAGCAGTTCTTC.

This clonotype appeared many times. The V call is TRBV28, the J call TRBJ2-3; 8 nucleotides align to TRBD2. CDR3 length equals 16 residues. After removal of 4 bases from V and 5 bases from J, the junction contained 11 bases not matched to a gene. Germline CDR1 and CDR2: MDHEN and SYDVKM. In nucleotides, the CDR3 is TGTGCCAGCAGTTCCCTAGCGGGTTCGGGGGAAGATACGCAGTATTTT. As protein: CASSSLAGSGEDTQYF. Full variable domain (rest looked up from reference TRBV28 and TRBJ2-3): DVKVTQSSRYLVKRTGEKVFLECVQDMDHENMFWYRQDPGLGLRLIYFSYDVKMKEKGDIPEGYSVSREKKERFSLILESASTNQTSMYLCASSSLAGSGEDTQYFGPGTRLTVL.

This clonotype was detected many times. The chain recombines TRBV12-3 or TRBV12-4 with TRBJ2-4; 7 nucleotides line up with TRBD2. The CDR3 spans 16 residues. The trim removed 1 base at V and 9 bases at J, leaving 12 bases unmatched. As DNA, the CDR3 is TGTGCCAGCAGTTTAGTGGCTAGCGGCGCATTAGTCATTCAGTACTTC. Its protein product is CASSLVASGALVIQYF.

The genes are TRBV6-1 and TRBJ2-7, with 7 bases that match TRBD1. The CDR3 runs 15 residues. V trimming: 0 bases; J trimming: 3 bases; junction bases outside the gene matches: 5. The V gene's germline CDR1 is MNHNS and CDR2 SASEGT. CDR3 residues: CASSEAATGYYEQYV. In nucleotides, the CDR3 is TGTGCCAGCAGTGAAGCCGCGACAGGGTACTACGAGCAGTACGTC.

This clonotype was seen only a few times. This chain uses TRBV27 with TRBJ1-2; D perhaps matches TRBD1 (6 bases). Per the germline V gene, CDR1 is MNHEY and CDR2 is SMNVEV (reference sequence). V lost 6 bases, J lost 9 bases, and 23 bases lay in between. The CDR3 has 15 residues. DNA of the CDR3: TGTGCCAGCAGATCCACCTCCGACAGGCCTAGGAGCTACACCTTC. Translating gives CASRSTSDRPRSYTF.

The chain has TRBV12-3 or TRBV12-4 and TRBJ2-1; no definite D call. This CDR3 region has 13 residues. Trimming left V 2 bases short and J 7 bases short, with 9 bases between. CDR3 residues: CASSLIGRNEQFF. In DNA, the CDR3 is TGTGCCAGCAGTTTAATAGGTCGGAATGAGCAGTTCTTC.

This clonotype has a handful of counts. The rearrangement links TRBV12-3 or TRBV12-4 to TRBJ2-5, with TRBD2 matching over 7 bases. J was trimmed by 4 bases and V by 0 bases; bases with no gene match: 5. The CDR3 covers 15 residues. This CDR3 is CASSLARASGETQYF. CDR3 DNA sequence: TGTGCCAGCAGTTTAGCGCGGGCTAGCGGAGAGACCCAGTACTTC.

This chain links TRBV13 with TRBJ1-1; 9 nucleotides align to TRBD1. Trimming took 5 bases from V and 0 from J; bases not matched to a gene: 16. Germline V gene lookup returns CDR1 PRHDT and CDR2 FYEKMQ (reference sequence). The CDR3 totals 19 residues. Here the CDR3 DNA reads TGTGCCAGCAGCACCCCCCGACAGGGGGTATTACTAATGAACACTGAAGCTTTCTTT. As protein: CASSTPRQGVLLMNTEAFF. The full variable domain, in which reference TRBV13 and TRBJ1-1 provide the parts outside the CDR3, is AAGVIQSPRHLIKEKRETATLKCYPIPRHDTVYWYQQGPGQDPQFLISFYEKMQSDKGSIPDRFSAQQFSDYHSELNMSSLELGDSALYFCASSTPRQGVLLMNTEAFFGQGTRLTVV.

The genes are TRBV2 and TRBJ2-1; 7 bases are shared with TRBD2. Germline V gene sequence: CDR1 SNHLY, CDR2 FYNNEI. The CDR3 has 16 amino acids. Germline trimming cut 3 bases from V and 2 bases from J; bases unmatched to any gene: 7. The CDR3 DNA reads TGTGCCAGCAGTGATTTTCGCGGGGGAGCCTACAATGAGCAGTTCTTC. It yields the protein CASSDFRGGAYNEQFF.

This clonotype was picked up a small number of times. This may be a read error, as it is one base from a much larger clone. This CDR3 is CASKAGVNTEAFF. The CDR3 DNA reads as TGTGCCAGCAAGGCAGGGGTGAACACTGAAGCTTTCTTT. V gene TRBV6-6 combines with J gene TRBJ1-1; D is possibly TRBD1 (6 bases). The CDR3 is 13 amino acids. Germline CDR1 and CDR2: MNHNY and SVGAGI (reference sequence). V shed 7 bases and J shed 0 bases, with 9 bases lying between them.

There are a few counts of this clonotype. The chain's CDR3 is CASSPLGTKPYNEQFF. The CDR3 region has the DNA TGTGCCAGCAGCCCTCTAGGGACAAAACCCTACAATGAGCAGTTCTTC. The chain carries TRBV7-6 and TRBJ2-1, with D possibly matching TRBD1 (6 bases). Germline V gene sequence: CDR1 SGHVS, CDR2 FNYEAQ. This CDR3 contains 16 residues. Between the trimmed V and J ends, which lost 5 bases and 2 bases, there was a span of 16 bases.

This clonotype was detected only a few times. This chain connects TRBV15 to TRBJ2-2, with D maybe TRBD2 (6 bases). Germline lookup yields CDR1 LNHNV and CDR2 YYDKDF (reference sequence). This CDR3 is built from 12 residues. Trimming removed 4 bases from V and 6 bases from J, with 6 bases in between. CDR3 residues: CATSTGAGELFF. The DNA of the CDR3 is TGTGCCACCAGCACGGGGGCCGGGGAGCTGTTTTTT.